This T cell receptor beta chain was recorded in a study of shared clonotypes between healthy human individuals. Study-wide results and caveats: How much donors shared clonotypes was expected to be affected by sequencing depth.

Notes on this clone: The antigen is not known.

Authors' analysis steps: Junction-only sequences without quality scores were provided by ImmunoSEQ, so filtering was different. Clones were read by immunoSEQ multiplex PCR, and TCRdb kept only the in-frame ones, dropping some. Clonal size and the V and J genes are those of that table, whereas D and trimming came from the DNA. Found here are some 480,000 clones, 70% to 85% of them singletons; the top ten hold 10% to 15%. Trimming at V came to 8 bases and at J to 6 bases, leaving 9 bases not matched to a gene. The CDR3 contains 14 residues. J is TRBJ2-2 and V is TRBV5-3; 8 nucleotides agree with TRBD1. TRBV5-3 is flagged as an ORF with uncertain function. The sample comprised PBMCs. This TCR was recovered from a middle-aged woman in good health. Some clones in this sample may be carry-over from other donors' samples. CDR3 residues: CASRRQGCAGELFF. The DNA for the CDR3 is TGTGCCAGCCGCAGACAGGGGTGCGCCGGGGAGCTGTTTTTT.